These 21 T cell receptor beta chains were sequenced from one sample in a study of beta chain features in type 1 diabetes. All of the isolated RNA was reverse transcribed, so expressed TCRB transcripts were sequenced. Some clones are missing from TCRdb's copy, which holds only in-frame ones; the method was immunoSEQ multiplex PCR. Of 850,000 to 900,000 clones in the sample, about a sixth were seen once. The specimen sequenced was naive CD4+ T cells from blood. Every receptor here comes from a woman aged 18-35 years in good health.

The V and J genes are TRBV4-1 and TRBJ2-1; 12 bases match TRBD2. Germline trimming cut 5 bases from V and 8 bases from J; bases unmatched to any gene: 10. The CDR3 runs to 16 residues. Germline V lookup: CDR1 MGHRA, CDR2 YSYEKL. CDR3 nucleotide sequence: TGCGCCAGCAGCGGAGGTCCGGGACTAGCGGGCCATGAGCAGTTCTTC. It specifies CASSGGPGLAGHEQFF.

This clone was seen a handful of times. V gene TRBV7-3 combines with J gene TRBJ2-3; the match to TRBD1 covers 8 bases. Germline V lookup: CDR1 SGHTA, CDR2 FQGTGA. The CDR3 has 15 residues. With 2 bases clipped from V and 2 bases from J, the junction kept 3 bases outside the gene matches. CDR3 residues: CASSLQGALTDTQYF. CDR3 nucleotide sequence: TGTGCCAGCAGCTTACAGGGGGCGCTCACAGATACGCAGTATTTT.

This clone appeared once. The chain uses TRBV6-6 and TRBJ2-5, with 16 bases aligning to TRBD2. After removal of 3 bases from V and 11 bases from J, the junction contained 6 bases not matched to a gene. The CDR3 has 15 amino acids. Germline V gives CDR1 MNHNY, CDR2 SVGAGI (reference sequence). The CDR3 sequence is CASSYGTSGRVAQYF. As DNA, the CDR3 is TGTGCCAGCAGTTATGGGACTAGCGGGAGGGTAGCGCAGTACTTC.

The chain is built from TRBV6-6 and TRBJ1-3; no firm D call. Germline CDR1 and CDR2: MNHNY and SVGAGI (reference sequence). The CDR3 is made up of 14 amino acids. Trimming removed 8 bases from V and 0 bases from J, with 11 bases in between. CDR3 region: CASRGPASGNTIYF. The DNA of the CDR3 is TGTGCCAGCCGCGGCCCCGCCTCTGGAAACACCATATATTTT.

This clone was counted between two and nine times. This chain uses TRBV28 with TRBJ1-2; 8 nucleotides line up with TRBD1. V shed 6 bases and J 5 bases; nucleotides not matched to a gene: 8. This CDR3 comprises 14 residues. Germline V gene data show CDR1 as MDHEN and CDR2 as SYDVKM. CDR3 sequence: CASRPEDRVYGYTF. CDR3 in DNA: TGTGCCAGCAGACCCGAGGACAGGGTTTATGGCTACACCTTC.

CDR3 sequence: CASSLEGHPQYF. In DNA, the CDR3 is TGCGCCAGCAGCTTGGAGGGGCACCCACAGTACTTC. The chain joins TRBV5-1 to TRBJ2-7; TRBD1 is a possible D gene (5 bases). Per the germline V gene, CDR1 is SGHRS and CDR2 is YFSETQ. This CDR3 has 12 amino acids. Deletions cut 0 bases from V and 10 bases from J, with 11 bases between. Full variable domain (outside the CDR3, taken from reference TRBV5-1 and TRBJ2-7): KAGVTQTPRYLIKTRGQQVTLSCSPISGHRSVSWYQQTPGQGLQFLFEYFSETQRNKGNFPGRFSGRQFSNSRSEMNVSTLELGDSALYLCASSLEGHPQYFGPGTRLTVT.

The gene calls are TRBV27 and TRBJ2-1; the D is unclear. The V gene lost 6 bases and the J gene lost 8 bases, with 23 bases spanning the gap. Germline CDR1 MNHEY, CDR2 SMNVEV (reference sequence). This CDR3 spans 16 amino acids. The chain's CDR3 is CASRDGKGWWADEQFF. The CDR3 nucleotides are TGTGCCAGCAGAGATGGGAAAGGGTGGTGGGCGGATGAGCAGTTCTTC.

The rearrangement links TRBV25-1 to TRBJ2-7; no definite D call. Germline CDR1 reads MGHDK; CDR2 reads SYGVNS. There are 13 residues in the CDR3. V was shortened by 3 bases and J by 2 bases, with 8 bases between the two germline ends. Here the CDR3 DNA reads TGTGCCAGCAGTGATTTTTTGACCTACGAGCAGTACTTC. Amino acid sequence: CASSDFLTYEQYF.

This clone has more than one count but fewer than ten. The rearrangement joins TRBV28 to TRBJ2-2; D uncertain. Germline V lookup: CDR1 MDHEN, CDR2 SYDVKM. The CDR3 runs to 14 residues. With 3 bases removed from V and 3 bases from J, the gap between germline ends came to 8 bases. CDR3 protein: CASSFSPDTGELFF. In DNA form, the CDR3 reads TGTGCCAGCAGTTTTAGTCCCGACACCGGGGAGCTGTTTTTT.

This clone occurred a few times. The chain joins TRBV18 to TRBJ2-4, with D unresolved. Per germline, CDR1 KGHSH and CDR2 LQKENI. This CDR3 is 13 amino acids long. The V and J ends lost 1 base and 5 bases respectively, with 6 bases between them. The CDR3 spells CASSPLQENIQYF. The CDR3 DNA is TGTGCCAGCTCACCACTTCAGGAAAACATTCAGTACTTC.

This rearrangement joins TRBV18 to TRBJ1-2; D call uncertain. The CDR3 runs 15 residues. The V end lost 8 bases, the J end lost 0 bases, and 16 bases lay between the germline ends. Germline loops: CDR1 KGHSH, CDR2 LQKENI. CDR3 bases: TGTGCCAGCCTGAAGGACCGACAAGCTAACTATGGCTACACCTTC. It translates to CASLKDRQANYGYTF.

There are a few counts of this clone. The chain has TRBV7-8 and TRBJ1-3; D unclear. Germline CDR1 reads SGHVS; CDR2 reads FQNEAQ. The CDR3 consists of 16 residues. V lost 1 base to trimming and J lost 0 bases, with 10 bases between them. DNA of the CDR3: TGTGCCAGCAGCTTAGAGGTGTTGAGCTCTGGAAACACCATATATTTT. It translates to CASSLEVLSSGNTIYF.

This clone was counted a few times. The CDR3 is CASSITGTETEAFF. The CDR3 DNA reads as TGTGCCAGTAGTATCACCGGGACTGAGACTGAAGCTTTCTTT. This chain joins TRBV19 and TRBJ1-1; D is possibly TRBD1 (5 bases). The V end lost 3 bases, the J end lost 5 bases, and 13 bases lay between the germline ends. The CDR3 consists of 14 residues. Germline assignment: CDR1 LNHDA and CDR2 SQIVND (reference sequence).

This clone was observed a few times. The CDR3 region has the DNA TGTGCCAGCAGCCTATCCGGGACTAGTCTAAATGAGCAGTTCTTC. Translation gives CASSLSGTSLNEQFF. The J gene is TRBJ2-1, the V gene TRBV5-6; 8 bases line up with TRBD2. The CDR3 has 15 residues. The ends lost 4 bases at V and 7 bases at J; junction bases unmatched: 10. Per germline, CDR1 SGHDT and CDR2 YYEEEE.

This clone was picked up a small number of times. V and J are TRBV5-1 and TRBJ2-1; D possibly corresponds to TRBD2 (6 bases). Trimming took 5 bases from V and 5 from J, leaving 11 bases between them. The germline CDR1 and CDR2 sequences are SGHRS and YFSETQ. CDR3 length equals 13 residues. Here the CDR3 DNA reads TGCGCCAGCAGAGCGGGTCTCAACAATGAGCAGTTCTTC. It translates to CASRAGLNNEQFF.

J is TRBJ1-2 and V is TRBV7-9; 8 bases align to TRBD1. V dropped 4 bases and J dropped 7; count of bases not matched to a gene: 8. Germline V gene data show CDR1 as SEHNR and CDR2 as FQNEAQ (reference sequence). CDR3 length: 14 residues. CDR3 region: CASSSLGQGGGYTF. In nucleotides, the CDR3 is TGTGCCAGCAGCTCATTAGGACAGGGTGGTGGCTACACCTTC. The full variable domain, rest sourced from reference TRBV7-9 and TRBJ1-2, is DTGVSQNPRHKITKRGQNVTFRCDPISEHNRLYWYRQTLGQGPEFLTYFQNEAQLEKSRLLSDRFSAERPKGSFSTLEIQRTEQGDSAMYLCASSSLGQGGGYTFGSGTRLTVV.

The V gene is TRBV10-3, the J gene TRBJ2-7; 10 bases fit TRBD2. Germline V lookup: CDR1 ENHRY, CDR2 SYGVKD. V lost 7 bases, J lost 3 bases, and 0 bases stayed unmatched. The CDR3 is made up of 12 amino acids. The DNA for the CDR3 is TGTGCCATCACTAGCGGGAGCTACGAGCAGTACTTC. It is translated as CAITSGSYEQYF.

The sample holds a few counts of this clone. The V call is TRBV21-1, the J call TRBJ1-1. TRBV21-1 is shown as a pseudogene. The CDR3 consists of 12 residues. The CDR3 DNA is TGTGCCAGCAACAAGTCGAACACTGAAGCTTTCTTT. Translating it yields CASNKSNTEAFF.

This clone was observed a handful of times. The CDR3 nucleotides read TGCGCCAGCAGCTTGGAGGGGCGGCTTAATGAGCAGTTCTTC. It encodes CASSLEGRLNEQFF. The chain carries TRBV5-1 and TRBJ2-1; D is possibly TRBD1 (5 bases). V shed 0 bases and J shed 7 bases, with 11 bases lying between them. The CDR3 is made up of 14 amino acids. Germline CDR1 is SGHRS and CDR2 is YFSETQ.

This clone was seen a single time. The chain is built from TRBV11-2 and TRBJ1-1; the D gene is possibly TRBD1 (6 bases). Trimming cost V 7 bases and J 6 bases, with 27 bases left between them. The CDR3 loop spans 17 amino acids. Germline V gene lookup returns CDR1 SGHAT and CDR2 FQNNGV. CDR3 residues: CASISQQGYGLGAEAFF. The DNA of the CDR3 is TGTGCCAGCATAAGCCAACAGGGATATGGACTAGGCGCTGAAGCTTTCTTT.

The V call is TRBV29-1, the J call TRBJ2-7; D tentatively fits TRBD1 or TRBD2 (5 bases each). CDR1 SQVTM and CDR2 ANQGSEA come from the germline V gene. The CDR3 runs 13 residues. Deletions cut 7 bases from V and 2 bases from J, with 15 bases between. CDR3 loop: CSAGKGITYEQYF. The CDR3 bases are TGCAGCGCGGGGAAGGGGATAACCTACGAGCAGTACTTC.